This T cell receptor beta chain came from a study of blood T cells in healthy people across ages. Using a J-beta primer mix together with a sample-barcoded 5' primer, a second PCR was run for roughly 6 to 12 cycles. TCRdb reprocessed the 5' RACE reads with MiXCR, giving one entry per CDR3 protein. The sample carries some 1.8 million distinct CDR3 sequences, approximately 39% recorded once. The receptor was isolated from a human donor in good health. Sequences were obtained from blood.

This chain's CDR3 is CASSYTGQGYTF. In nucleotides, the CDR3 is TGTGCCAGCAGTTACACAGGACAGGGCTACACCTTC. The V and J genes are TRBV12-3 or TRBV12-4 and TRBJ1-2; D might be TRBD1 (6 bases). V gave up 4 bases and J gave up 8 bases, with 11 bases separating them. This CDR3 contains 12 residues.